This record looks at one T cell receptor (beta chain) sequence and its context. Its antigen is currently not known. Per-base qualities were not stored, and no clone one base away is much larger. The identical CDR3 is also encoded by other nucleotide sequences in the sample. TCRbeta CDR3 regions were amplified from genomic DNA by means of the immunoSEQ Assay, a bias-controlled multiplex PCR. The study's own analysis went as follows. Nucleated cell counts per sample were estimated from amplification of reference gene primers within the assay. To quantify the absolute abundance of each unique TCRbeta CDR3 rearrangement, sequence reads were collapsed and filtered. For each sample, productive Simpson clonality was calculated as the square root of Simpson's diversity index across productive rearrangements. The table comes from immuneACCESS by way of TCRdb, which keeps in-frame sequences with V and J called. Part of the clones is missing from these tables; in studies checked, under half for an unresolved V gene and the rest for unknown reasons. V and J calls and clone size are given by that table; D and trimming were obtained from the DNA. The sample contains over 50,000 clones, approximately 86% of them found a single time. The ten largest clonotypes hold 10% to 15% of the sample.

Whole blood was collected in K2EDTA tubes by collaborating institutions according to the institutions' own protocols. Collaborator samples were shipped for TCRbeta analysis as frozen whole blood, isolated PBMCs, or DNA extracted from either sample type. Including the terminal cysteine and phenylalanine, the CDR3 comprises 15 residues. Just CDR3 DNA is preserved here, 45 bases in frame from base 1. This specimen comes from a study of blood T cell repertoires in COVID-19 (TCRdb year 2020). As for the study more broadly: Samples covering the acute and convalescent phases of COVID-19 were provided by collaborators in the United States, Italy and Spain. The repertoires were made available in a free public database intended to serve as a resource for research on the immune response to SARS-CoV-2. Subjects who had been exposed to COVID-19, were actively infected with it, or had recovered from it provided the deeply sampled blood TCRbeta repertoires that made up the dataset. The samples were drawn from two sources: the first 160 participants of the ongoing ImmuneRACE study, and approximately 1,300 subjects contributed by 6 global collaborators. The material from the prospective study consisted of cDNA or gDNA derived from T cells, B-cell-depleted T cells, or PBMCs. Where available, HLA class I and class II types were obtained from metadata supplied by the sample provider rather than from assay-based typing. The sample metadata nearly always contained a de-identified subject ID, COVID-19 status, age in years and sex.

General conclusions and limits of the study: How much clinical and demographic metadata was included differed by source and by participant, and the metadata was provided uncurated.

This TCR derives from a man between 65 and 85 years old with active COVID-19. Sequencing was done on a sample of peripheral blood. The rearrangement combines TRBV21-1 with TRBJ1-2. TRBV21-1 is designated a pseudogene. CDR3 sequence: CASSKSGGAGYGYTF. The nucleotide sequence reads as follows: TGTGCCAGCAGCAAATCCGGAGGGGCTGGGTATGGTTACACCTTC.